This T cell receptor (beta chain) was profiled in a study of Graves' ophthalmopathy and Graves' hyperthyroidism. On the study more broadly: By definition, stable hyperthyroidism involved no ophthalmopathy within 18 months of follow-up. Findings and limits, study-wide: The majority of expanded thyroid clonotypes above 0.001 frequency also occurred in blood. It was with about 71% sensitivity and almost 75% specificity that the model predicted ophthalmopathy progression.

Amplification targeted the TCR beta CDR3 regions, with RNA transcripts as the source material. Amplification began with first-round RT-PCR using HTBI primers, then second-round multiplex PCR was performed. TCRdb called the multiplex PCR reads again in MiXCR, with one record for every CDR3 protein. The sample shows approximately 1.2 million distinct CDR3 sequences, 36% of them seen only once. Comments on this clonotype: Antigen unknown.

Exclusion criteria comprised other autoimmune diseases, uncontrolled infections, pregnancy or lactation in patients. Sequenced material: peripheral blood or thyroid tissue (not recorded which). The TCR was taken from an adult man with Graves' hyperthyroidism.

The CDR3 sequence: CSSARELTF. CDR3 DNA: TGCAGTTCAGCCCGGGAGCTAACCTTC. The J gene is TRBJ1-2, the V gene TRBV20-1; D is ambiguous. V gave up 8 bases and J gave up 14 bases, with 15 bases separating them. Germline lookup yields CDR1 DFQATT and CDR2 SNEGSKA (reference sequence). This CDR3 region has 9 residues.